These 7 T cell receptor beta chains share one sample of origin, sequenced in a study of blood T cell repertoires in COVID-19 (dated by TCRdb to 2018 to 2020). Library method: the immunoSEQ multiplex PCR assay. The immuneACCESS repertoire file appears here via TCRdb, limited to in-frame rearrangements. These files lack a portion of the clones; in checked studies, under half of the deficit traces to unresolved V genes, and the cause of the others is not known. In this sample the table shows more than 90,000 clones, around 83% of which occur a single time. The ten most abundant clones make up about 1.3% of the sample. The specimen sequenced was peripheral blood. These receptors originate from a man aged 35-49 years with acute or convalescent COVID-19.

This clone was recorded a few times. This chain links TRBV2 with TRBJ2-5, with D tentatively TRBD2 (5 bases). The CDR3 is 13 residues long. Germline CDR1 is SNHLY and CDR2 is FYNNEI. The V and J ends lost 4 bases and 5 bases respectively, with 11 bases between them. CDR3 in amino acids: CASSARGRETQYF. The CDR3 DNA sequence: TGTGCCAGCAGTGCCCGGGGTAGGGAGACCCAGTACTTC. The variable domain in full, with the rest retrieved from reference TRBV2 and TRBJ2-5, is EPEVTQTPSHQVTQMGQEVILRCVPISNHLYFYWYRQILGQKVEFLVSFYNNEISEKSEIFDDQFSVERPDGSNFTLKIRSTKLEDSAMYFCASSARGRETQYFGPGTRLLVL.

The genes are TRBV28 and TRBJ2-6; the match to TRBD1 covers 9 bases. The CDR3 runs 17 residues. The germline gives CDR1 MDHEN, CDR2 SYDVKM. J was trimmed by 2 bases and V by 6 bases; bases with no gene match: 8. The chain's CDR3 is CASRRGQGRPGANVLTF. CDR3 coding DNA: TGTGCCAGCAGAAGGGGACAGGGAAGGCCTGGGGCCAACGTCCTGACTTTC.

The chain is built from TRBV23-1 and TRBJ2-1; maybe TRBD1 (5 bases). TRBV23-1 has ORF status, its function being uncertain. The ends were cut back, 0 bases at V and 3 bases at J, with 12 bases in the middle. The CDR3 contains 16 residues. CDR3 nucleotide sequence: TGCGCCAGCAGTCAATCACGCCAGGGCCACTACAATGAGCAGTTCTTC. Encoded protein: CASSQSRQGHYNEQFF.

In DNA, the CDR3 is TGTGCCAGCAAAGGCACGGGAACTAACTATGGCTACACCTTC. Protein: CASKGTGTNYGYTF. V is TRBV6-6 and J is TRBJ1-2; D gene uncertain. The V gene's germline CDR1 is MNHNY and CDR2 SVGAGI (reference sequence). The germline V and J ends were trimmed by 7 bases and 0 bases, with 12 bases remaining between them. CDR3 length equals 14 residues.

The rearrangement joins TRBV28 to TRBJ2-7; TRBD2 matches at 10 bases. The CDR3 is 14 amino acids. J was trimmed by 11 bases and V by 7 bases; bases with no gene match: 14. The V gene's germline CDR1 is MDHEN and CDR2 SYDVKM. CDR3 bases: TGTGCCAGCATGACCAGCGGGAGGGGTTTTGGGGAGTACTTC. It codes for CASMTSGRGFGEYF.

CDR3 amino acids: CASSEGPRNSPLHF. As DNA, the CDR3 is TGTGCCAGCAGTGAAGGACCGAGGAATTCACCCCTCCACTTT. The rearrangement uses TRBV6-1 and TRBJ1-6; no clear D. Germline loops: CDR1 MNHNS, CDR2 SASEGT. CDR3 size: 14 residues. The germline V and J ends were trimmed by 1 base and 7 bases, with 8 bases remaining between them.

V gene TRBV5-5 combines with J gene TRBJ1-5; possibly TRBD1 for D (6 bases). CDR1 is SGHKS and CDR2 is YYEKEE in the germline V gene (reference sequence). Trimming removed 4 bases from V and 2 bases from J, with 16 bases in between. This CDR3 is built from 16 residues. CDR3 protein: CASSGGRGAGNQPQHF. The CDR3 DNA is TGTGCCAGCAGCGGAGGCAGGGGCGCTGGCAATCAGCCCCAGCATTTT.